This TCR beta chain was recovered during a study of T-cell reconstitution after alpha-beta-depleted transplantation in children. Researchers prepared the TCRbeta library using unique molecular identifiers, the study reports. In TCRdb, the PCR reads were re-called with MiXCR into one record per CDR3 protein. The sample lists 200,000 to 250,000 distinct CDR3 sequences, 12% seen once, with roughly 2.8% in the top ten. This clonotype was observed at least ten times. Specimen: PBMCs from the stem cell graft donor, collected from the stem cell graft. The source is a human donor who donated a stem cell graft to a child with acute lymphoblastic leukemia.

CDR3 region: CASSEGLGREQFF. In DNA, the CDR3 is TGTGCCAGCAGTGAGGGACTGGGTCGGGAGCAGTTCTTC. V and J are TRBV6-1 and TRBJ2-1; perhaps TRBD2 as D (6 bases). Germline lookup yields CDR1 MNHNS and CDR2 SASEGT. V dropped 3 bases and J dropped 10 bases, with 13 bases sitting between them. The CDR3 sequence is 13 residues long.